This T cell receptor beta chain was captured in a study of CD8+ T cells in alopecia areata. Extracted RNA was reverse transcribed into cDNA, the sequencing template. The repertoire was sequenced with immunoSEQ multiplex PCR; TCRdb's copy has only in-frame clones and lacks some. Of over 100,000 clones in the sample, around 50% were seen once. This clone has a handful of counts. From germline, CDR1 is MGHRA and CDR2 YSYEKL. Trimming took 1 base from V and 6 from J; bases not matched to a gene: 9. The CDR3 length is 16 residues. The treatment: oral pan-JAK inhibitor, 5-10 mg twice daily. The rearrangement joins TRBV4-1 to TRBJ1-1; 9 nucleotides match TRBD1. The sequenced sample was CD8+ T cells sorted from blood, obtained at week 24, from a patient treated with tofacitinib. This TCR was recovered from a human donor with alopecia areata. As DNA, the CDR3 is TGCGCCAGCAGCCAAGCCCATTGGACAGGGGAAGCTGAAGCTTTCTTT. It codes for CASSQAHWTGEAEAFF.